This TCR beta chain was identified in a study of OX40 agonist ivuxolimab in advanced cancers. With respect to the entire study: Ivuxolimab, which targeted the costimulatory receptor OX40 (CD134), was an agonistic, fully human IgG2 monoclonal antibody. Intravenous ivuxolimab was administered to patients every 2 weeks at six dose levels: 0.01, 0.1, 0.3, 1.5, 3 and 10 mg/kg. Among the approximately 54 dose-escalation patients, approximately 20 had hepatocellular carcinoma, some 15 melanoma, 9 renal cell carcinoma and 9 head and neck cancer. A male proportion of roughly 80% and a mean age of roughly 58 years, ranging from about 23 to 90, were recorded for the dose-escalation cohort. Prior anti-PD-1, anti-PD-L1 or anti-CTLA-4 therapy was permitted, and checkpoint inhibitors had been received by less than 45% of dose-escalation patients. Partial responses occurred in three dose-escalation patients, of whom one had hepatocellular carcinoma and two had cutaneous melanoma. The purpose of peripheral TCRbeta sequencing was to test whether ivuxolimab changed TCR sequence diversity and led to clonal T-cell expansion. The monotherapy dose-escalation portion (N of about 47 patients) of the phase I ivuxolimab trial is reported in the paper.

Genomic DNA was extracted from sorted cells for sequencing of the TCRbeta CDR3 region. The immunoSEQ Assay was used to sequence the TCRbeta CDR3 regions. This immuneACCESS table, as held by TCRdb, lists in-frame sequences with V and J called but not all clones. Of the missing ones, under half trace to an unresolved V gene in checked studies; the others have no known cause. In this sample the table shows some 50,000 clones, roughly 86% of which occur a single time. Roughly 13% of the sample rests with the top ten. The trial excluded patients who had a history of autoimmune disease or who were on systemic immunosuppression. Peripheral blood for TCR sequencing was collected from all dose cohorts at baseline, on cycle 4 day 1, and on cycle 7 day 1. The samples were taken from a phase I, first-in-human, multicenter, open-label dose-escalation trial of ivuxolimab. Adults with locally advanced or metastatic melanoma, renal cell carcinoma, hepatocellular carcinoma or head and neck squamous cell carcinoma were enrolled in the trial. Before TCR sequencing, CD4+ T cells and CD8+ T cells were sorted from peripheral blood as separate populations.

Results and caveats for the whole study, not just this receptor: At doses of 0.1 to 3.0 mg/kg, clonal expansion of both CD4+ and CD8+ T cells in blood was seen between baseline and week 6. Low levels of normalized T-cell clonal expansion were also shown by some nonresponding patients. Which antigens the clonally expanded peripheral T cells were specific for was not determined. In the 0.1-3.0 mg/kg groups, partial responders had among the lowest normalized peripheral clonal expansion, particularly in CD8+ T cells. After ivuxolimab, CD8+ T cells had more expanded clones than CD4+ T cells on average.

The CDR3 contains 17 residues, cysteine and phenylalanine counted. Of all the DNA, just the CDR3 is kept, 51 bases in frame from base 1. Trimming takes 4 bases off V and 1 base off J; junction bases not matched to a gene: 12. Via the germline V gene, CDR1 is SGHVS and CDR2 FQNEAQ. A remark on this clone: Its recognized antigen is unknown. No clone much larger than this one lies a single base away; base qualities are absent.

Sequenced material: CD4+ or CD8+ T cells sorted from blood, taken in a trial of the OX40 agonist ivuxolimab. Recombination linked TRBV7-8 to TRBJ1-1; 7 middle bases align to TRBD1. This TCR came from an adult with an advanced solid tumor such as melanoma, head and neck, liver or kidney cancer. The CDR3 corresponds to CASSSTTGMRPNTEAFF. The nucleotide sequence is TGTGCCAGCAGCTCAACGACAGGGATGAGACCGAACACTGAAGCTTTCTTT.